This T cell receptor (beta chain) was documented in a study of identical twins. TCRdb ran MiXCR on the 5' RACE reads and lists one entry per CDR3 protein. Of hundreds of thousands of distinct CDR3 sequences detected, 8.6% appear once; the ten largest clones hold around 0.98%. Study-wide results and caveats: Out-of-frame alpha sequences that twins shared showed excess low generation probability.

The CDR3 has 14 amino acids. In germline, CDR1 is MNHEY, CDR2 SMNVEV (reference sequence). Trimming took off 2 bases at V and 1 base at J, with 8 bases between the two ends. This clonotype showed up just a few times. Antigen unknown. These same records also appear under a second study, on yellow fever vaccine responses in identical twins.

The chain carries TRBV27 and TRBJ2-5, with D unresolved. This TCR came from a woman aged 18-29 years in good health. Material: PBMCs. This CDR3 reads CASSLRGFQETQYF. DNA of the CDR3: TGTGCCAGCAGTTTAAGAGGATTCCAAGAGACCCAGTACTTC.